A selection of T cell receptor beta chains follows, all from one sample in a study of blood T cell repertoires in COVID-19. The assay was immunoSEQ multiplex PCR, and TCRdb's table has in-frame clones only and misses some. The sample yields tens of thousands of clones, about 88% seen once. The source material was peripheral blood. The receptors come from an older woman with COVID-19, enrolled during active disease. Both conserved end residues are part of each CDR3. The order of the fields is clone size, D gene, V gene, J gene, CDR3 DNA, CDR3 protein. A D gene is named only where the DNA matches it firmly. Clone size is stated in some rows and not others, as once, few, many or a class when expanded.

.	.	TRBV27	TRBJ1-1	TGTGCCAGCAGTTCCCCACGGGTAACTGAAGCTTTCTTT	CASSSPRVTEAFF
.	.	TRBV10-3	TRBJ1-1	TGTGCCATCAGTGATATGGGGGCTGACACTGAAGCTTTCTTT	CAISDMGADTEAFF
.	TRBD1	TRBV18	TRBJ1-2	TGTGCCAGCTCCCTGAACCGGGACAGCTTCTTTAATGGCTACACCTTC	CASSLNRDSFFNGYTF
.	.	TRBV10-3	TRBJ1-2	TGTGCCATCAGTGACGGGCCGGGGGATGGCTACACCTTC	CAISDGPGDGYTF
.	.	TRBV19	TRBJ1-6	TGTGCCAGTACCCAGACCTATAATTCACCCCTCCACTTT	CASTQTYNSPLHF
.	TRBD1	TRBV28	TRBJ2-7	TGTGCCAGCAGTGAACGGACAGGCGCCCCAAGCCCCTACGAGCAGTACTTC	CASSERTGAPSPYEQYF
.	TRBD1	TRBV6-2/TRBV6-3	TRBJ2-7	TGTGCCAGCAGTTACTTACAGGGGGCCGGTGAGCAGTACTTC	CASSYLQGAGEQYF
few	.	TRBV4-1	TRBJ2-2	TGCGCCAGCAGCCAAGATGTCACGGCGGGAAACACCGGGGAGCTGTTTTTT	CASSQDVTAGNTGELFF
.	.	TRBV6-6	TRBJ1-2	TGTGCCAGCAGTTTCTCTGATTCGAGGGAAGCCTATGGCTACACCTTC	CASSFSDSREAYGYTF
.	.	TRBV7-2	TRBJ2-7	TGTGCCAGCAGCACCGGGCTGGAGGGCTACGAGCAGTACTTC	CASSTGLEGYEQYF